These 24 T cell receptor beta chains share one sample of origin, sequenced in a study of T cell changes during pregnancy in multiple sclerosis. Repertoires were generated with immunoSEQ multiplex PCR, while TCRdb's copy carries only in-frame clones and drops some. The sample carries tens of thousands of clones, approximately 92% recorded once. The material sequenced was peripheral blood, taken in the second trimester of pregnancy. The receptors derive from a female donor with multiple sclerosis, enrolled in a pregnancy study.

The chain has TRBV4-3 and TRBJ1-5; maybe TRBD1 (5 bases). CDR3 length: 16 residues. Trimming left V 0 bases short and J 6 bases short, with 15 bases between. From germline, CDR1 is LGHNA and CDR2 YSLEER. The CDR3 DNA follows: TGCGCCAGCAGCCAAGAGTTGGGCGGGGCGGCTCAGCCCCAGCATTTT. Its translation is CASSQELGGAAQPQHF.

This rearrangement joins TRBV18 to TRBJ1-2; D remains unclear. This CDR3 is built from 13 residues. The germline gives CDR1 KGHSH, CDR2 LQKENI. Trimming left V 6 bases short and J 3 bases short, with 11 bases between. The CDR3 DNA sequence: TGTGCCAGCTCCACCAACAGAGACTATGGCTACACCTTC. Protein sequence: CASSTNRDYGYTF.

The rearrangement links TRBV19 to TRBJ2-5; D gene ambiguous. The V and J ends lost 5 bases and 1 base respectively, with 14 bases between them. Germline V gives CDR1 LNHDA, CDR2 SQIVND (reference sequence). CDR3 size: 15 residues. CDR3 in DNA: TGTGCCAGTAGTCTCTCGACTGTACGCCAAGAGACCCAGTACTTC. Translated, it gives CASSLSTVRQETQYF.

This CDR3 is CASKDLADEKLFF. CDR3 in DNA: TGTGCCAGCAAGGACCTAGCGGATGAAAAACTGTTTTTT. This sequence joins TRBV13 and TRBJ1-4; D gene uncertain. This CDR3 spans 13 amino acids. The V end was cut by 7 bases, the J end by 6 bases, with 12 bases between. Germline CDR1 PRHDT, CDR2 FYEKMQ (reference sequence). Combining the CDR3 with reference TRBV13 and TRBJ1-4 gives the whole variable domain AAGVIQSPRHLIKEKRETATLKCYPIPRHDTVYWYQQGPGQDPQFLISFYEKMQSDKGSIPDRFSAQQFSDYHSELNMSSLELGDSALYFCASKDLADEKLFFGSGTQLSVL.

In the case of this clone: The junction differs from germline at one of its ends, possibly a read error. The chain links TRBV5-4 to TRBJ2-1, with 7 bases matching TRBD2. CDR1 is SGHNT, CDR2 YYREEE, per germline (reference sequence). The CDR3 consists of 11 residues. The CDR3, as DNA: TGTGCCAGCGGCCGAGCGGGGCGTTGGGTCTTC. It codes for CASGRAGRWVF.

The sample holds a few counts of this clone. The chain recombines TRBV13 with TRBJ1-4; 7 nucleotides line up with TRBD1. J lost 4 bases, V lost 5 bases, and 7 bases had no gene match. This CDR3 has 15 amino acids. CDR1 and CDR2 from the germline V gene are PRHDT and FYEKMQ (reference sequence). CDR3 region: CASSVTGANNEKLFF. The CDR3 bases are TGTGCCAGCAGCGTCACAGGGGCGAATAATGAAAAACTGTTTTTT.

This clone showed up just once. DNA of the CDR3: TGTGCCAGTACCCGGACAATTGACTATGGCTACACCTTC. Translated: CASTRTIDYGYTF. The rearrangement joins TRBV19 to TRBJ1-2; tentative D call: TRBD1 (5 bases). The CDR3 consists of 13 residues. The germline gives CDR1 LNHDA, CDR2 SQIVND (reference sequence). Trimming took off 7 bases at V and 3 bases at J, with 12 bases between the two ends.

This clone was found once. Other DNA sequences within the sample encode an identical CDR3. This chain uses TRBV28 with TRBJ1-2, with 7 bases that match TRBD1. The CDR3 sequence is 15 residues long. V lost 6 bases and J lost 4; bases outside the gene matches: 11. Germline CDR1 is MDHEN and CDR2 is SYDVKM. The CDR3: CASRLTSGQLYGYTF. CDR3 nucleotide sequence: TGTGCCAGCAGACTCACCTCGGGACAGCTCTATGGCTACACCTTC.

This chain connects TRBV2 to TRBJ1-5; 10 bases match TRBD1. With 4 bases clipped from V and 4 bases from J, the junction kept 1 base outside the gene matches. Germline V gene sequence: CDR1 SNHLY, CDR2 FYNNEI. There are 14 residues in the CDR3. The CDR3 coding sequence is TGTGCCAGCAGTGGGACAGGGGGGAATCAGCCCCAGCATTTT. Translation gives CASSGTGGNQPQHF.

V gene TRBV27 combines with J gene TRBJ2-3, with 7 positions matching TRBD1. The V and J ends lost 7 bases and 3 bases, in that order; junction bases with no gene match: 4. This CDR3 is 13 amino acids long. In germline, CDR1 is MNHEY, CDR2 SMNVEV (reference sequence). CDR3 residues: CASMDRYTDTQYF. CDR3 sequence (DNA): TGTGCCAGCATGGACAGGTATACAGATACGCAGTATTTT.

In nucleotides, the CDR3 is TGTGCCAGCAGCTTGCTAGCGGGGGAATACAATGAGCAGTTCTTC. Translation: CASSLLAGEYNEQFF. The J gene is TRBJ2-1, the V gene TRBV7-3; 10 positions agree with TRBD2. The CDR3 consists of 15 residues. CDR1 and CDR2 from the germline V gene are SGHTA and FQGTGA. V dropped 3 bases and J dropped 4; count of bases not matched to a gene: 3.

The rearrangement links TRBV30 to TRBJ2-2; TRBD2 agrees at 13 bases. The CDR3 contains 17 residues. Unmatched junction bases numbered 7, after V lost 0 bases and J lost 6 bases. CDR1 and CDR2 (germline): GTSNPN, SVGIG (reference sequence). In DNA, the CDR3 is TGTGCCTGGAGTGTAAGTCGGACTAGCGGGAGACCCGGGGAGCTGTTTTTT. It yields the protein CAWSVSRTSGRPGELFF.

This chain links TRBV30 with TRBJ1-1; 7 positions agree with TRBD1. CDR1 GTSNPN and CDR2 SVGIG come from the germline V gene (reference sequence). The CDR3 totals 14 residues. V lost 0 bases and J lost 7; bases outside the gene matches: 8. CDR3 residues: CAWSVAWGTVEAFF. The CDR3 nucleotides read TGTGCCTGGAGTGTTGCGTGGGGGACAGTTGAAGCTTTCTTT. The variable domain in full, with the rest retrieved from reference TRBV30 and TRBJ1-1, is SQTIHQWPATLVQPVGSPLSLECTVEGTSNPNLYWYRQAAGRGLQLLFYSVGIGQISSEVPQNLSASRPQDRQFILSSKKLLLSDSGFYLCAWSVAWGTVEAFFGQGTRLTVV.

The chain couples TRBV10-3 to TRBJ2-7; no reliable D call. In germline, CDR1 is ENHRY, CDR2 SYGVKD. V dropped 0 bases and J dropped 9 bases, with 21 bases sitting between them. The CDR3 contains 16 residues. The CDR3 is CAISESGFTDITRQYF. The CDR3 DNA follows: TGTGCCATCAGTGAGTCGGGTTTTACAGATATTACGAGGCAGTACTTC.

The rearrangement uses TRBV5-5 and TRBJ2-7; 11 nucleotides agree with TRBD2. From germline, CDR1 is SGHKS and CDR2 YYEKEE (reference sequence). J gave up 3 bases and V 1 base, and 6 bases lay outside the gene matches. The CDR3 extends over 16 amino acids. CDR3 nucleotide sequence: TGTGCCAGCAGCTTGACCGGGACTAGCGGTCACTACGAGCAGTACTTC. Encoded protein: CASSLTGTSGHYEQYF.

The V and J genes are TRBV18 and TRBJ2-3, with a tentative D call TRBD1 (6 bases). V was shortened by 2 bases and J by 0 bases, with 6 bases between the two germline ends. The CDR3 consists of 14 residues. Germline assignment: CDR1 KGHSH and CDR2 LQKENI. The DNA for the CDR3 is TGTGCCAGCTCACCAGACAGGAGCACAGATACGCAGTATTTT. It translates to CASSPDRSTDTQYF.

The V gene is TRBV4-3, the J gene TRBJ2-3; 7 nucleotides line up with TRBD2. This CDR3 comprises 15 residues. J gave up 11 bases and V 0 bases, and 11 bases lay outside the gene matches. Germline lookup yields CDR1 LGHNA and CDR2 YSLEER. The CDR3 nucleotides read TGCGCCAGCAGCCAAGATTTCCTAGCGGAGGAGGGGCAGTATTTT. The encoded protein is CASSQDFLAEEGQYF.

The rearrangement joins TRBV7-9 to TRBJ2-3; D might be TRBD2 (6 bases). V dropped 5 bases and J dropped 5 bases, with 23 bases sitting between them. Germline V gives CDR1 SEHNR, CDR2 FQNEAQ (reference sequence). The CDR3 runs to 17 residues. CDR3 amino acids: CASSHFGRGNVLDTQYF. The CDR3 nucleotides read TGTGCCAGCAGCCACTTCGGCCGGGGGAATGTTTTAGATACGCAGTATTTT.

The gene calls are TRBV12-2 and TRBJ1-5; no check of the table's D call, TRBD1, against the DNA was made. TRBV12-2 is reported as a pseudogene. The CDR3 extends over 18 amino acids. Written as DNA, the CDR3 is TGTGCAAGTCGCTTAGAAACGTACAGGGAAGGAGTAAATCAGCCCCAGCATTTT. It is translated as CASRLETYREGVNQPQHF.

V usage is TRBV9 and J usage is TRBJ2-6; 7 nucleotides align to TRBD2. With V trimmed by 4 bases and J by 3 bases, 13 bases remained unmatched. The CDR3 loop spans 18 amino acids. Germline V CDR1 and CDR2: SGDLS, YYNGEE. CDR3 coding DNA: TGTGCCAGCAGCCCCGGTGAGGCGGGAGTGGTTGGGGCCAACGTCCTGACTTTC. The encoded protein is CASSPGEAGVVGANVLTF.

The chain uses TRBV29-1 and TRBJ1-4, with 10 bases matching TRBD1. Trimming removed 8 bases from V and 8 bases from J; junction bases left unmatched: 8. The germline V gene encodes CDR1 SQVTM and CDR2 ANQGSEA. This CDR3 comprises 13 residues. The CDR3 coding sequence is TGCAGCACGCGGACAGGGGGGGAAGAAAAACTGTTTTTT. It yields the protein CSTRTGGEEKLFF.

CDR3: CASSEGHFQETQYF. CDR3 DNA sequence: TGCGCCAGCAGCGAGGGACATTTCCAAGAGACCCAGTACTTC. The rearrangement links TRBV4-1 to TRBJ2-5; a weak D match, TRBD1 (6 bases). Germline CDR1 reads MGHRA; CDR2 reads YSYEKL. The CDR3 has 14 residues. Between the trimmed V and J ends, which lost 5 bases and 1 base, there was a span of 11 bases.

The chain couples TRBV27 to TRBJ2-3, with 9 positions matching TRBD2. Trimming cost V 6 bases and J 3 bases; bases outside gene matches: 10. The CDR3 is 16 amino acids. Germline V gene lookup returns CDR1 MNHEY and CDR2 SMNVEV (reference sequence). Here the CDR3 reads CASSSSGRPPTDTQYF. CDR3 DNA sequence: TGTGCCAGCAGCTCCAGCGGGAGGCCCCCGACAGATACGCAGTATTTT.

The CDR3 DNA sequence: TGTGCCAGCAGTGACGGAGGGCAGGAGACCCAGTACTTC. This translates into CASSDGGQETQYF. The J gene is TRBJ2-5, the V gene TRBV2, with D perhaps matching TRBD2 (6 bases). V was pared by 3 bases and J by 5 bases, with 10 bases between. The CDR3 sequence is 13 residues long. From germline, CDR1 is SNHLY and CDR2 FYNNEI.